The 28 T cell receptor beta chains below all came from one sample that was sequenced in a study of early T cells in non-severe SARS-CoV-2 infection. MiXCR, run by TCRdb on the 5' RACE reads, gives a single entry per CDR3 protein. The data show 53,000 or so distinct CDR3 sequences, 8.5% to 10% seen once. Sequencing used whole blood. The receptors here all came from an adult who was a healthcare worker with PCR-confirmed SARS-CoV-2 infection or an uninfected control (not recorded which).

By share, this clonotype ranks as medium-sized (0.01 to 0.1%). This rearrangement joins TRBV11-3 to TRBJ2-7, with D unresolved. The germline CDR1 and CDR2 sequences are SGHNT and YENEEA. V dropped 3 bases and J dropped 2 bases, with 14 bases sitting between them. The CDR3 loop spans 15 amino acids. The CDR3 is CASSFDRRTPYEQYF. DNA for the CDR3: TGTGCCAGCAGCTTCGACCGACGTACTCCCTACGAGCAGTACTTC.

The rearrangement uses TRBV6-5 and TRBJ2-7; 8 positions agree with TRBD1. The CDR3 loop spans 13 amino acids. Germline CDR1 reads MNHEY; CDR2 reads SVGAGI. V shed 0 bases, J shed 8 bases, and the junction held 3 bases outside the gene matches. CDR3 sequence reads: CASSYSTGAKQYF. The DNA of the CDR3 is TGTGCCAGCAGTTACTCGACAGGGGCGAAGCAGTACTTC.

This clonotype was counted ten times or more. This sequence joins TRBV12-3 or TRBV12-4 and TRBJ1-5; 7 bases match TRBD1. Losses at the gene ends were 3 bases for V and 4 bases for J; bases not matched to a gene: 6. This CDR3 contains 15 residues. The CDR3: CASSFIPGGNQPQHF. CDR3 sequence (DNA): TGTGCCAGCAGTTTCATCCCAGGGGGTAATCAGCCCCAGCATTTT.

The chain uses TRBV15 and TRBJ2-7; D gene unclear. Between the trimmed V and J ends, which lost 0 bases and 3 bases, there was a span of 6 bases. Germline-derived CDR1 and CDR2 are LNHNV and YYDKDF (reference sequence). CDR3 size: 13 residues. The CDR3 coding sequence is TGTGCCACCAGCAGAGATGTGTACTACGAGCAGTACTTC. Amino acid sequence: CATSRDVYYEQYF.

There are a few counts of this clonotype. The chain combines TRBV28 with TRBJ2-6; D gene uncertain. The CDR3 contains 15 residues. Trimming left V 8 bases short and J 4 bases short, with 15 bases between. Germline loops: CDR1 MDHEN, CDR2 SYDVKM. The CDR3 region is CASHVGRAGANVLTF. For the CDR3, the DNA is TGTGCCAGCCACGTGGGAAGGGCCGGGGCCAACGTCCTGACTTTC.

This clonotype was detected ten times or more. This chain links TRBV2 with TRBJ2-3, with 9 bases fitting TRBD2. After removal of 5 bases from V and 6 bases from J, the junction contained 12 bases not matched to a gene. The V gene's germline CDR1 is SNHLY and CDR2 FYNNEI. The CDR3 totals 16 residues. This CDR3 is CASSSRIAGVTDTQYF. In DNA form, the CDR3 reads TGTGCCAGCAGTTCCCGCATAGCGGGAGTAACGGATACGCAGTATTTT.

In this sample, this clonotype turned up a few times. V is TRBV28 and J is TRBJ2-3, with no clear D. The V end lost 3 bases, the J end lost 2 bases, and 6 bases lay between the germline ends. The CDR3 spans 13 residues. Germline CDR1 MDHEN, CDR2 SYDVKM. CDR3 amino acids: CASSLGFTDTQYF. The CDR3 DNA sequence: TGTGCCAGCAGTTTGGGGTTCACAGATACGCAGTATTTT.

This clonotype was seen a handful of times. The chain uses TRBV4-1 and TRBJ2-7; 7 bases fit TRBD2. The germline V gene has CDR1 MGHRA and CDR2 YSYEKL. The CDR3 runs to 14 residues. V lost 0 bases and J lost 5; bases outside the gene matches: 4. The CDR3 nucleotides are TGCGCCAGCAGCCAAGAAGGGAGGGCCCACGAGCAGTACTTC. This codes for CASSQEGRAHEQYF.

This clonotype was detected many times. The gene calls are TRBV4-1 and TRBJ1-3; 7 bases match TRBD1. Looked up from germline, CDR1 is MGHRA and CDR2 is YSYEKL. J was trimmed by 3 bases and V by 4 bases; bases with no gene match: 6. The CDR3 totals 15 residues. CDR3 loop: CASSPPTGNGNTIYF. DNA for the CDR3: TGCGCCAGCAGCCCCCCGACAGGGAATGGAAACACCATATATTTT.

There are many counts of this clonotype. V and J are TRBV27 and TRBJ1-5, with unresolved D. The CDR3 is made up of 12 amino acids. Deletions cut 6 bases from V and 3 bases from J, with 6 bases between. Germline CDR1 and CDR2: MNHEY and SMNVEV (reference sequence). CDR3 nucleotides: TGTGCCAGCAGGGGCCACAATCAGCCCCAGCATTTT. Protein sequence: CASRGHNQPQHF.

For the CDR3, the DNA is TGTGCCAGCATCCCCGCGGTGAACACTGAAGCTTTCTTT. Protein sequence: CASIPAVNTEAFF. The chain employs TRBV5-6 and TRBJ1-1; D is unclear. The CDR3 runs 13 residues. V was cut by 6 bases and J by 0 bases, with 9 bases left in between. Germline CDR1 SGHDT, CDR2 YYEEEE.

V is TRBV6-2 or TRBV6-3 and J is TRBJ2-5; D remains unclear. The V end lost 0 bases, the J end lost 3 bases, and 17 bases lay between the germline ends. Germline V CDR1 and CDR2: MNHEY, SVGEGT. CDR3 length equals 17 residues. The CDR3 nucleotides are TGTGCCAGCAGTTACTCGAGTAGGCGACCGAAGGAAGAGACCCAGTACTTC. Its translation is CASSYSSRRPKEETQYF.

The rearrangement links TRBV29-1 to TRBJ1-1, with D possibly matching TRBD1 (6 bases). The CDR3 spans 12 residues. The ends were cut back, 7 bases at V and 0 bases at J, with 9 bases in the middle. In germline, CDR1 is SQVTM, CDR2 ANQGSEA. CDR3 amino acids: CSGTEMNTEAFF. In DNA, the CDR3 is TGCAGCGGGACAGAAATGAACACTGAAGCTTTCTTT.

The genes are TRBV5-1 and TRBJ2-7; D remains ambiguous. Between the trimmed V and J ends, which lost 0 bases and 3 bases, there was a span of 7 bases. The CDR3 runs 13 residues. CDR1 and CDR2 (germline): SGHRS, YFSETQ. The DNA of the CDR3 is TGCGCCAGCAGCTTGGGTGGGGACTACGAGCAGTACTTC. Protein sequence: CASSLGGDYEQYF.

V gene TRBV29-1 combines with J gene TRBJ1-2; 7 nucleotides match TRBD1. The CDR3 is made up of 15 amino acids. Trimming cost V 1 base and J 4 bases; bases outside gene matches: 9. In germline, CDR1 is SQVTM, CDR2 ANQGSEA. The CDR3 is CSVEGWDSLIYGYTF. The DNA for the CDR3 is TGCAGCGTTGAAGGCTGGGACAGTTTAATCTATGGCTACACCTTC.

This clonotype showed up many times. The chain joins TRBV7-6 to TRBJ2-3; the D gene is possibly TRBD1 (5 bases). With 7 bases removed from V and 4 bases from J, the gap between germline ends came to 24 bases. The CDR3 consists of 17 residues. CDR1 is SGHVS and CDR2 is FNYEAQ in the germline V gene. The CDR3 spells CASTQTQTGLFSDTQYF. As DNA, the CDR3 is TGTGCCAGCACCCAGACCCAAACAGGATTATTCTCAGATACGCAGTATTTT.

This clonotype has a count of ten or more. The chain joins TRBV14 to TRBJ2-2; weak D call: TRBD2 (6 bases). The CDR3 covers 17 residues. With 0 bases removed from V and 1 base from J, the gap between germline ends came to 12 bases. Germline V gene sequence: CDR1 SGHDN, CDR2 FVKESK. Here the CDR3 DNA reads TGTGCCAGCAGCCAAGATTCGTTGGGACTGAACACCGGGGAGCTGTTTTTT. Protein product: CASSQDSLGLNTGELFF. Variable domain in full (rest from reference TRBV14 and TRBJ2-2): EAGVTQFPSHSVIEKGQTVTLRCDPISGHDNLYWYRRVMGKEIKFLLHFVKESKQDESGMPNNRFLAERTGGTYSTLKVQPAELEDSGVYFCASSQDSLGLNTGELFFGEGSRLTVL.

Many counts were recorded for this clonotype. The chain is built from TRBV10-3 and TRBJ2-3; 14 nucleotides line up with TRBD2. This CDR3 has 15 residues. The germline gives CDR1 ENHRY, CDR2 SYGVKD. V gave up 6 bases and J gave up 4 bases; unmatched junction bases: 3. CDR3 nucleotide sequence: TGTGCCATCAGGGGGACTAGCGGGAGTGCAGATACGCAGTATTTT. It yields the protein CAIRGTSGSADTQYF.

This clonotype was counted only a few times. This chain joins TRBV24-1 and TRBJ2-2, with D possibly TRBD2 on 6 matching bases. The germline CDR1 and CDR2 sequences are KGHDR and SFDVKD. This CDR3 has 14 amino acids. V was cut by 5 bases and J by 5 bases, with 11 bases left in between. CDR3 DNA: TGTGCCACCAGTGCCCTAGGAGGGACCGGGGAGCTGTTTTTT. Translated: CATSALGGTGELFF.

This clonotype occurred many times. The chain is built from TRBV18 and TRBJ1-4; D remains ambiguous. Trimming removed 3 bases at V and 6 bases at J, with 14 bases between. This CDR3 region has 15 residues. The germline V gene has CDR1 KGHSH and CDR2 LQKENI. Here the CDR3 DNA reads TGTGCCAGCTCACCTGTCGTGGGGAAGGATGAAAAACTGTTTTTT. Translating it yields CASSPVVGKDEKLFF.

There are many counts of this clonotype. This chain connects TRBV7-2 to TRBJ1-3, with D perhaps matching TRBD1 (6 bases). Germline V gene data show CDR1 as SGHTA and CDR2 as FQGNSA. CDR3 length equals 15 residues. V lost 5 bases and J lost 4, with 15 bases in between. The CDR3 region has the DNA TGTGCCAGCAGCCCCCTTACAGGGAAAGGAAACACCATATATTTT. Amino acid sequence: CASSPLTGKGNTIYF.

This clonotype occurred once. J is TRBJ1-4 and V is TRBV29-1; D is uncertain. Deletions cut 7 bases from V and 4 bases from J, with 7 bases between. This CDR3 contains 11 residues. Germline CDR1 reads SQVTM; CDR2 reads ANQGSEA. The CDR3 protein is CSADLNEKLFF. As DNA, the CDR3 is TGCAGCGCAGACCTTAATGAAAAACTGTTTTTT.

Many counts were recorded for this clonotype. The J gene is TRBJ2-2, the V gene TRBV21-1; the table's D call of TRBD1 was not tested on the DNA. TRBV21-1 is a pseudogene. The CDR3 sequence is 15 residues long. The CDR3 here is CASSNYGGDTGELFF. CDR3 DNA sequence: TGTGCCAGCAGCAACTACGGGGGAGACACCGGGGAGCTGTTTTTT.

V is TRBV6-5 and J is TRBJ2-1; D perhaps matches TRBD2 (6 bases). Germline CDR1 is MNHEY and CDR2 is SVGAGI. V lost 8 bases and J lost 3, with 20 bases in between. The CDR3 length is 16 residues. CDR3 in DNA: TGTGCCAGCGGCTCCCCCGGGACTTCGATCTACAATGAGCAGTTCTTC. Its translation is CASGSPGTSIYNEQFF.

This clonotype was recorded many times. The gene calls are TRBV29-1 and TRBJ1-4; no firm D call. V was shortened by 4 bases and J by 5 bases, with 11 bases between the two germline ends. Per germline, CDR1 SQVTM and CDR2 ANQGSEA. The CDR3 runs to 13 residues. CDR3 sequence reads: CSVAASANEKLFF. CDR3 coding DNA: TGCAGCGTTGCGGCCAGTGCGAATGAAAAACTGTTTTTT.

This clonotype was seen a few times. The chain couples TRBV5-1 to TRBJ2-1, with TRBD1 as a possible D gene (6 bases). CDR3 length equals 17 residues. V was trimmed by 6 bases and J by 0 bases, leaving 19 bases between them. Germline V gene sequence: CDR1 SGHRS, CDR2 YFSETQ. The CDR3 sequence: CASTPRRQGSSYNEQFF. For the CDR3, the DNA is TGCGCCAGCACCCCCCGTCGGCAGGGGAGCTCCTACAATGAGCAGTTCTTC.

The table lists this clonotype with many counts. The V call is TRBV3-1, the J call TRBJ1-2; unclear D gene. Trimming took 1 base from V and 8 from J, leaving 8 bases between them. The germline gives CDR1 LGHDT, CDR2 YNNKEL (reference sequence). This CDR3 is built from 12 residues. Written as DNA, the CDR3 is TGTGCCAGCAGCCAAGGTAGTCGGGGCTACACCTTC. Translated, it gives CASSQGSRGYTF.

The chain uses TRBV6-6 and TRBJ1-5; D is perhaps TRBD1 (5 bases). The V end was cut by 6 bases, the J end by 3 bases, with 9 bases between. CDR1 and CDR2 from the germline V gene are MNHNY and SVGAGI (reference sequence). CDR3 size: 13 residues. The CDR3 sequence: CASRGPHNQPQHF. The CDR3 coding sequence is TGTGCCAGCAGGGGACCCCACAATCAGCCCCAGCATTTT.